This record concerns one TCR beta chain sequence. Its antigen is undetermined. The sample is drawn from a study of T cell responses to AZD1222 COVID-19 vaccine. Study information: Both about-4-week and about-12-week second-dose recipients were combined. Points from the study as a whole: Per reports, nearly half of all spike-specific TCRs target regions that are unmutated in variants. Sampling that yielded the repertoires occurred only after the peak T cell response. Spike-specific TCRs gained breadth and depth after people received two AZD1222 doses.

There are 16 residues in the CDR3. The germline gives CDR1 SNHLY, CDR2 FYNNEI. V dropped 6 bases and J dropped 4; count of bases not matched to a gene: 8. The method was immunoSEQ multiplex PCR; TCRdb's version includes in-frame clones alone and lacks a portion of them. The sample carries 54,000 or so clones, 80% to 90% recorded once. This chain joins TRBV2 and TRBJ2-1, with 11 nucleotides matching TRBD1. This sample comprised peripheral blood, obtained on day 0 of AZD1222 vaccination. This clonotype was obtained from an adult in good health. DNA for the CDR3: TGTGCCAGCAGCCTAAACGGACAGGGGGCTTACAATGAGCAGTTCTTC. This translates into CASSLNGQGAYNEQFF. Full variable domain (remainder filled in from reference TRBV2 and TRBJ2-1): EPEVTQTPSHQVTQMGQEVILRCVPISNHLYFYWYRQILGQKVEFLVSFYNNEISEKSEIFDDQFSVERPDGSNFTLKIRSTKLEDSAMYFCASSLNGQGAYNEQFFGPGTRLTVL.